The 13 T cell receptor beta chains given below trace back to one sample, sequenced in a study of blood T cell repertoires in COVID-19. Here immunoSEQ multiplex PCR was the method, and the copy in TCRdb shows in-frame clones only, minus some. The table records under 450,000 clones, roughly 77% of them present only once. The sequencing input was peripheral blood. The receptors were gathered from a human donor with acute or convalescent COVID-19. The donor label of this sample is uncertain.

The chain carries TRBV12-3 or TRBV12-4 and TRBJ2-1; D possibly corresponds to TRBD2 (6 bases). The V end lost 7 bases, the J end lost 8 bases, and 12 bases lay between the germline ends. The CDR3 is 12 residues long. CDR3 loop: CASKTSVDEQFF. CDR3 coding DNA: TGTGCCAGCAAGACTAGTGTTGATGAGCAGTTCTTC.

The chain is built from TRBV6-5 and TRBJ2-3, with D possibly TRBD1 on 5 matching bases. Trimming left V 8 bases short and J 2 bases short, with 8 bases between. This CDR3 region has 12 residues. Germline V gene data show CDR1 as MNHEY and CDR2 as SVGAGI. CDR3 DNA sequence: TGTGCCAGCGGACAACTCACAGATACGCAGTATTTT. This translates into CASGQLTDTQYF.

Written as DNA, the CDR3 is TGCGCCAGCAGATTTGCCGCCACCCAGCGGAACACTGAAGCTTTCTTT. It encodes CASRFAATQRNTEAFF. This chain links TRBV5-1 with TRBJ1-1; D is ambiguous. V was shortened by 5 bases and J by 1 base, with 18 bases between the two germline ends. The CDR3 consists of 16 residues. The germline V gene encodes CDR1 SGHRS and CDR2 YFSETQ.

The V gene is TRBV5-4, the J gene TRBJ2-5, with TRBD2 matching 8 bases. V lost 2 bases and J lost 2; bases outside the gene matches: 5. Germline loops: CDR1 SGHNT, CDR2 YYREEE (reference sequence). The length of the CDR3 is 15 residues. The CDR3 bases are TGTGCCAGCAGCTTCAGCGGGAGTGGGCAAGAGACCCAGTACTTC. This sequence encodes CASSFSGSGQETQYF. The complete variable domain, with remaining parts taken from reference TRBV5-4 and TRBJ2-5, reads ETGVTQSPTHLIKTRGQQVTLRCSSQSGHNTVSWYQQALGQGPQFIFQYYREEENGRGNFPPRFSGLQFPNYSSELNVNALELDDSALYLCASSFSGSGQETQYFGPGTRLLVL.

The chain carries TRBV6-6 and TRBJ2-2; TRBD1 matches at 11 bases. Germline CDR1 MNHNY, CDR2 SVGAGI (reference sequence). V lost 6 bases to trimming and J lost 6 bases; unmatched junction nucleotides: 21. The CDR3 loop spans 20 amino acids. CDR3: CASSLPRGQGVLRVAGELFF. DNA for the CDR3: TGTGCCAGCAGCCTCCCACGGGGACAGGGGGTTTTGAGGGTTGCCGGGGAGCTGTTTTTT.

This rearrangement joins TRBV12-3 or TRBV12-4 to TRBJ1-1; D is unclear. The CDR3 length is 11 residues. Between the trimmed V and J ends, which lost 6 bases and 8 bases, there was a span of 10 bases. Here the CDR3 reads CASSRTTEAFF. CDR3 DNA: TGTGCCAGCAGCCGAACTACAGAAGCTTTCTTT.

The chain recombines TRBV12-3 or TRBV12-4 with TRBJ1-1; D is possibly TRBD1 (5 bases). Deletions cut 5 bases from V and 6 bases from J, with 10 bases between. The CDR3 is 12 amino acids. The CDR3 bases are TGTGCCAGCAGTCAGGGAGGGGCTGAAGCTTTCTTT. It translates to CASSQGGAEAFF.

The table lists this clone with a few counts. V is TRBV2 and J is TRBJ1-2; TRBD1 agrees at 10 bases. Germline loops: CDR1 SNHLY, CDR2 FYNNEI. The CDR3 has 13 residues. J gave up 7 bases and V 8 bases, and 7 bases lay outside the gene matches. CDR3 bases: TGTGCCAGCGCCGGGACAGGGGAACGTGGCTACACCTTC. Translated: CASAGTGERGYTF.

This rearrangement joins TRBV2 to TRBJ2-2; 8 positions match TRBD2. The CDR3 runs 15 residues. Germline CDR1 and CDR2: SNHLY and FYNNEI. V shed 4 bases, J shed 2 bases, and the junction held 3 bases outside the gene matches. CDR3 region: CASSATSGNTGELFF. The CDR3 nucleotides are TGTGCCAGCAGTGCAACTAGCGGCAACACCGGGGAGCTGTTTTTT.

The chain employs TRBV6-6 and TRBJ1-2, with D possibly matching TRBD1 (5 bases). Germline loops: CDR1 MNHNY, CDR2 SVGAGI (reference sequence). The V end was cut by 6 bases, the J end by 8 bases, with 13 bases between. The CDR3 is made up of 12 amino acids. CDR3 sequence: CASRRGGSGYTF. CDR3 nucleotide sequence: TGTGCCAGCAGGCGGGGGGGAAGCGGCTACACCTTC.

The chain employs TRBV7-2 and TRBJ2-6; D gene uncertain. Germline CDR1 is SGHTA and CDR2 is FQGNSA. The CDR3 length is 18 residues. Deletions cut 2 bases from V and 0 bases from J, with 14 bases between. CDR3 in amino acids: CASSLRSPRSSGANVLTF. CDR3 in DNA: TGTGCCAGCAGCTTACGCAGCCCTAGGAGCTCTGGGGCCAACGTCCTGACTTTC.

This chain uses TRBV30 with TRBJ2-7, with D uncertain. Germline V gives CDR1 GTSNPN, CDR2 SVGIG (reference sequence). This CDR3 region has 13 residues. Deletions cut 7 bases from V and 4 bases from J, with 17 bases between. CDR3 nucleotide sequence: TGTGCCTTTAGCCCAAATACGGATTACGAGCAGTACTTC. Translation: CAFSPNTDYEQYF.

This clone was observed a handful of times. The chain uses TRBV5-1 and TRBJ1-4, with D possibly TRBD1 on 6 matching bases. The CDR3 contains 14 residues. V was trimmed by 8 bases and J by 8 bases, leaving 19 bases between them. From germline, CDR1 is SGHRS and CDR2 YFSETQ. The CDR3 DNA is TGCGCCAGTAAAACAGGGAGTGGACGGGAAAAACTGTTTTTT. It encodes CASKTGSGREKLFF.